This passage covers 2 T cell receptor beta chains from one sample sequenced in a study of vaccination and CD4 T cells after COVID-19. The antigens these receptors bind are not known. Cultured CD4+ T cell DNA underwent sequencing with the Oncomine TCR Beta short-read assay. A single record per CDR3 protein comes from TCRdb applying MiXCR to the PCR reads. This repertoire shows almost 20,000 distinct CDR3 sequences, roughly 51% found once; its top ten account for roughly 9.2%. Noted treatment: approximately 9-day PBMC culture with coronavirus spike peptide pools or control peptides (ViraFEST assay). Specimen: CD4+ T cells from blood, cultured in vitro. The receptors here all came from a human donor who had recovered from COVID-19.

This clonotype was counted only a few times. The rearrangement joins TRBV20-1 to TRBJ1-2; tentatively, D is TRBD1 (6 bases). CDR1 is DFQATT, CDR2 SNEGSKA, per germline (reference sequence). The V gene lost 3 bases and the J gene lost 6 bases, with 14 bases spanning the gap. This CDR3 region has 13 residues. This chain's CDR3 is CSASLAGAHGYTF. CDR3 sequence (DNA): TGCAGTGCTAGCCTAGCAGGGGCCCATGGCTACACCTTC.

In nucleotides, the CDR3 is TGTGCCAGCAGGAATCCGGGACGCGGGCCCGAGCAGTACTTC. Protein product: CASRNPGRGPEQYF. The gene calls are TRBV12-3 or TRBV12-4 and TRBJ2-7; the D call may be TRBD1 or TRBD2 (5 bases each). This CDR3 comprises 14 residues. V lost 6 bases to trimming and J lost 6 bases, with 18 bases between them.